The present entry profiles one T cell receptor beta chain with its context. What it binds is not known. Multiplex PCR in two rounds served to amplify TCR beta CDR3 from genomic DNA. Primers specific to each TRBV and TRBJ gene drove first-round PCR. A single record per CDR3 protein comes from TCRdb applying MiXCR to the multiplex PCR reads. Here the sample spans more than 10,000 distinct CDR3 sequences, roughly 32% being singletons. This CDR3 has 16 residues. J was trimmed by 1 base and V by 1 base; bases with no gene match: 5. CDR1 is SGHAT, CDR2 FQNNGV, per germline. The data originate from a study of prognosis after radiotherapy for stage I lung cancer. The wider study: It was SBRT that served as radiotherapy, in 3 to 5 fractions with a biologically effective dose of at least 100 Gy. General study findings and limits: In patients receiving stereotactic body radiation therapy, unique TCR clone counts fell afterward, median about 9,700 versus 6,500.

This TCR derives from a donor aged 50 or older with non-small cell lung cancer. Sample: PBMCs, taken before or after stereotactic body radiation therapy (not recorded which). The genes are TRBV11-2 and TRBJ2-5; 8 bases fit TRBD1. The CDR3 bases are TGTGCCAGCAGCTTAGGGTCAGGGGGCATCCAAGAGACCCAGTACTTC. Translation: CASSLGSGGIQETQYF.